This T cell receptor beta chain was captured by sequencing in a study of response to subunit inactivated influenza vaccine. CDR1 and CDR2 (germline): MDHEN, SYDVKM. V lost 3 bases and J lost 6; bases outside the gene matches: 3. The CDR3 totals 13 residues. Study-wide findings and caveats: It was suggested by the authors that few new T cells are recruited by each seasonal influenza vaccination.

Using its own MiXCR run on the RT-PCR reads, TCRdb lists one record per CDR3 protein. The sample records about 700,000 distinct CDR3 sequences, approximately 14% being singletons. This clonotype was picked up a small number of times. Its target is not known. This rearrangement joins TRBV28 to TRBJ1-1; 8 bases agree with TRBD1. Sequencing used PBMCs from blood, obtained approximately 15 days before vaccination. This sequence originates from a man aged 45-65 years who received an inactivated influenza vaccine. For the CDR3, the DNA is TGTGCCAGCAGTTTGGGACAGGCCCCTGAAGCTTTCTTT. Protein sequence: CASSLGQAPEAFF.